The 15 T cell receptor beta chains below come from one sample, sequenced in a study of blood T cell repertoires in COVID-19. Only in-frame clones appear in the TCRdb table, and some are missing; sequencing was by immunoSEQ multiplex PCR. The sample consists of roughly 30,000 clones, around 84% of them appearing once. Input material: peripheral blood. Source of these receptors: a human donor in a cohort sampled during active COVID-19.

The rearrangement joins TRBV29-1 to TRBJ2-1; 8 bases agree with TRBD2. This CDR3 is built from 12 residues. The trim removed 6 bases at V and 4 bases at J, leaving 2 bases unmatched. CDR1 SQVTM and CDR2 ANQGSEA come from the germline V gene. The CDR3 sequence is CSVRGGYNEQFF. The DNA of the CDR3 is TGCAGCGTACGCGGGGGGTACAATGAGCAGTTCTTC.

This clone was detected a few times. This chain links TRBV5-6 with TRBJ1-5; D not certain. Germline values: CDR1 SGHDT, CDR2 YYEEEE. CDR3 length: 14 residues. With 4 bases removed from V and 4 bases from J, the gap between germline ends came to 12 bases. CDR3 sequence reads: CASSRGALNQPQHF. As DNA, the CDR3 is TGTGCCAGCAGCCGCGGAGCCTTGAATCAGCCCCAGCATTTT.

V is TRBV15 and J is TRBJ2-6, with 9 nucleotides matching TRBD1. The CDR3 sequence is 18 residues long. CDR1 and CDR2 (germline): LNHNV, YYDKDF (reference sequence). The J segment lost 2 bases and the V segment lost 2 bases, leaving 7 bases of the junction unmatched. CDR3 nucleotide sequence: TGTGCCACCAGCAGACCACCGGGACAGGGAGCTGGGGCCAACGTCCTGACTTTC. It codes for CATSRPPGQGAGANVLTF.

This chain joins TRBV2 and TRBJ1-2; possibly TRBD1 for D (6 bases). CDR3 size: 14 residues. From germline, CDR1 is SNHLY and CDR2 FYNNEI. Deletions cut 10 bases from V and 2 bases from J, with 17 bases between. The CDR3 loop is CATKTGRSNYGYTF. For the CDR3, the DNA is TGTGCCACCAAGACAGGACGATCAAACTATGGCTACACCTTC.

This sequence joins TRBV28 and TRBJ1-6; no definite D call. This CDR3 has 14 residues. Germline V gives CDR1 MDHEN, CDR2 SYDVKM. V lost 7 bases, J lost 10 bases, and 17 bases lay in between. Written as DNA, the CDR3 is TGTGCCAGCATCAGACGCGTACAGAGCTCACCCCTCCACTTT. It encodes CASIRRVQSSPLHF.

The genes are TRBV9 and TRBJ1-1; no definite D call. Germline CDR1 and CDR2: SGDLS and YYNGEE. The germline V and J ends were trimmed by 0 bases and 1 base, with 4 bases remaining between them. The CDR3 has 13 residues. The CDR3 loop is CASSVDWNTEAFF. In nucleotides, the CDR3 is TGTGCCAGCAGCGTAGACTGGAACACTGAAGCTTTCTTT.

The chain has TRBV6-5 and TRBJ1-5, with D unclear. The CDR3 totals 13 residues. Germline CDR1 reads MNHEY; CDR2 reads SVGAGI. V dropped 6 bases and J dropped 7 bases, with 13 bases sitting between them. Written as DNA, the CDR3 is TGTGCCAGCAGCTCCGACTACGAACAGCCCCAGCATTTT. Translated, it gives CASSSDYEQPQHF.

This rearrangement joins TRBV19 to TRBJ1-5; D unclear. Looked up from germline, CDR1 is LNHDA and CDR2 is SQIVND (reference sequence). V gave up 6 bases and J gave up 1 base, with 13 bases separating them. The CDR3 spans 15 residues. This chain's CDR3 is CASSPPTPSNQPQHF. As DNA, the CDR3 is TGTGCCAGTAGCCCCCCGACACCAAGCAATCAGCCCCAGCATTTT. Full variable domain (rest looked up from reference TRBV19 and TRBJ1-5): DGGITQSPKYLFRKEGQNVTLSCEQNLNHDAMYWYRQDPGQGLRLIYYSQIVNDFQKGDIAEGYSVSREKKESFPLTVTSAQKNPTAFYLCASSPPTPSNQPQHFGDGTRLSIL.

The chain recombines TRBV30 with TRBJ2-5; D not certain. The CDR3 length is 11 residues. Germline loops: CDR1 GTSNPN, CDR2 SVGIG (reference sequence). V was shortened by 2 bases and J by 4 bases, with 5 bases between the two germline ends. The CDR3 DNA reads TGTGCCTGGAGTTCGGGAGAGACCCAGTACTTC. It codes for CAWSSGETQYF.

V and J are TRBV27 and TRBJ1-2; D ambiguous. CDR1 and CDR2 (germline): MNHEY, SMNVEV (reference sequence). CDR3 length equals 14 residues. V lost 4 bases and J 2 bases, leaving 11 bases between the germline ends. The CDR3 coding sequence is TGTGCCAGCAGTTCCAACCCTAGAAACTATGGCTACACCTTC. Translated, it gives CASSSNPRNYGYTF.

The J gene is TRBJ1-5, the V gene TRBV6-5; TRBD1 agrees at 7 bases. The CDR3 runs to 15 residues. With 6 bases clipped from V and 0 bases from J, the junction kept 5 bases outside the gene matches. Germline CDR1 reads MNHEY; CDR2 reads SVGAGI. CDR3 nucleotides: TGTGCCAGCAGCGCCGGGACAGATAGCAATCAGCCCCAGCATTTT. It specifies CASSAGTDSNQPQHF.

The J gene is TRBJ1-6, the V gene TRBV13; no clear D. Germline V lookup: CDR1 PRHDT, CDR2 FYEKMQ (reference sequence). There are 17 residues in the CDR3. V lost 5 bases to trimming and J lost 5 bases, with 19 bases between them. The chain's CDR3 is CASSQHQEARDNSPLHF. The CDR3 bases are TGTGCCAGCAGCCAACACCAGGAGGCCCGGGATAATTCACCCCTCCACTTT.

The count of this clone is one. This chain connects TRBV5-1 to TRBJ2-5; the match to TRBD1 covers 7 bases. The CDR3 loop spans 14 amino acids. Trimming at V came to 2 bases and at J to 2 bases, leaving 3 bases not matched to a gene. Germline CDR1 and CDR2: SGHRS and YFSETQ. The CDR3 sequence is CASSFMTGQETQYF. The CDR3 bases are TGCGCCAGCAGCTTCATGACAGGGCAAGAGACCCAGTACTTC.

The rearrangement joins TRBV18 to TRBJ2-7; 9 nucleotides line up with TRBD1. The CDR3 spans 15 residues. V lost 3 bases to trimming and J lost 7 bases; unmatched junction nucleotides: 10. Germline-derived CDR1 and CDR2 are KGHSH and LQKENI. CDR3 nucleotides: TGTGCCAGCTCACCTGCCGGGACAGGGCCGTCTGAGCAGTACTTC. It specifies CASSPAGTGPSEQYF.

Here the CDR3 reads CASSSGVGSPLHF. CDR3 DNA: TGTGCCAGCAGCTCGGGGGTAGGGTCACCCCTCCACTTT. This rearrangement joins TRBV3-1 (or the pseudogene TRBV3-2) to TRBJ1-6; the D gene is possibly TRBD1 (5 bases). Germline V gives CDR1 LGHDT, CDR2 YNNKEL (reference sequence). Deletions cut 5 bases from V and 10 bases from J, with 12 bases between. CDR3 length equals 13 residues.